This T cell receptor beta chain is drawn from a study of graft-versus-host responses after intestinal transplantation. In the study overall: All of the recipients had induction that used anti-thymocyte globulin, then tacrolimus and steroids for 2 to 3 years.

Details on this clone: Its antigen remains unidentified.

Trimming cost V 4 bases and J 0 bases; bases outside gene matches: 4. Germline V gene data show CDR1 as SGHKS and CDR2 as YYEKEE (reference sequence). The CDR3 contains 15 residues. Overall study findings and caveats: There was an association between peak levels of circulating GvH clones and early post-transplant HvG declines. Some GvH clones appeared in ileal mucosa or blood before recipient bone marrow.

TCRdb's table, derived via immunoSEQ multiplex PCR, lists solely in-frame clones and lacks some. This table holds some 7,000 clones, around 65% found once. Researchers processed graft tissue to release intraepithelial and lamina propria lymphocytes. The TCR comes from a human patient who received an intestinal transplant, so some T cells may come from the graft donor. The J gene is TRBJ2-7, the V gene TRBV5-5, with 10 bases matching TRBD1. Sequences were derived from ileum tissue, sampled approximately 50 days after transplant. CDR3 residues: CASSIGQGVSYEQYV. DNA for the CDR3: TGTGCCAGCAGCATTGGACAGGGGGTCTCCTACGAGCAGTACGTC.